This T cell receptor (beta chain) appears in the sequencing data of a study of T cell responses to AZD1222 COVID-19 vaccine. Whole-study findings and limits: Repertoire samples came only from after the peak T cell response. Among AZD1222 vaccinees, only five to seven were seropositive at baseline.

The method was immunoSEQ multiplex PCR; TCRdb's version includes in-frame clones alone and lacks a portion of them. The sample records 150,000 to 200,000 clones, 85% to 95% being singletons. The germline gives CDR1 SGHRS, CDR2 YFSETQ. The V end lost 0 bases, the J end lost 4 bases, and 12 bases lay between the germline ends. There are 15 residues in the CDR3. On this clone itself: What it recognizes is unknown.

This material consisted of peripheral blood, taken on day 0 of AZD1222 vaccination. This TCR was sampled from an adult in good health. The chain has TRBV5-1 and TRBJ2-3, with D hard to call. In DNA form, the CDR3 reads TGCGCCAGCAGCTTGGGGGGTTTATTAGCAGATACGCAGTATTTT. It encodes CASSLGGLLADTQYF.